This section outlines one TCR beta chain sequence together with its context. J gave up 7 bases and V 3 bases, and 14 bases lay outside the gene matches. The CDR3 is 17 residues long. The germline CDR1 and CDR2 sequences are KGHSH and LQKENI. The entry originates in a study of PD-L1 blockade in urothelial cancer. Study overall: Blood analysis took place 3 weeks (second dose) and 6 weeks after treatment start.

Time point specified: pretreatment peripheral blood. Clones were read by immunoSEQ multiplex PCR, and TCRdb kept only the in-frame ones, dropping some. The table has fewer than 95,000 clones, roughly 84% seen once. The source was PBMCs, collected around atezolizumab (anti-PD-L1) treatment. The TCR was taken from a man aged 55 to 70 with urothelial cancer. The genes are TRBV18 and TRBJ2-1; 8 nucleotides match TRBD2. CDR3 sequence (DNA): TGTGCCAGCTCACCGGCAAGCGGGGGTCATTTATCAAATGAGCAGTTCTTC. Translated, it gives CASSPASGGHLSNEQFF.